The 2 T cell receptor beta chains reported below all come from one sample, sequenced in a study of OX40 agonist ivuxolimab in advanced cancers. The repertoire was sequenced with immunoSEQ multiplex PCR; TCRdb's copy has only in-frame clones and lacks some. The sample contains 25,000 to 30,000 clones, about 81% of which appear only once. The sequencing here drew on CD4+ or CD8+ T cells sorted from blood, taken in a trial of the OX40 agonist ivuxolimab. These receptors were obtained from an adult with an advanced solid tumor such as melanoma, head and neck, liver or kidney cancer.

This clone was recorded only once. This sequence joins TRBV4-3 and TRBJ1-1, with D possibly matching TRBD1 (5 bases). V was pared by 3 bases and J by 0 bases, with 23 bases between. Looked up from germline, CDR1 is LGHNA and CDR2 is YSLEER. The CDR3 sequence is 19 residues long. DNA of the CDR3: TGCGCCAGCAGCCAGGACTCAGGTCAGGGCCGTTTCATGAACACTGAAGCTTTCTTT. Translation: CASSQDSGQGRFMNTEAFF.

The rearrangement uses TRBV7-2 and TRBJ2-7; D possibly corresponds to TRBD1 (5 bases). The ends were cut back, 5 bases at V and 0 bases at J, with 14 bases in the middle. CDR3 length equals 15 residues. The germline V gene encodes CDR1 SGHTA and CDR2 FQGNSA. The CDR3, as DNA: TGTGCCAGCAGCCCGACAGTCCTCAGCTCCTACGAGCAGTACTTC. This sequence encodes CASSPTVLSSYEQYF.